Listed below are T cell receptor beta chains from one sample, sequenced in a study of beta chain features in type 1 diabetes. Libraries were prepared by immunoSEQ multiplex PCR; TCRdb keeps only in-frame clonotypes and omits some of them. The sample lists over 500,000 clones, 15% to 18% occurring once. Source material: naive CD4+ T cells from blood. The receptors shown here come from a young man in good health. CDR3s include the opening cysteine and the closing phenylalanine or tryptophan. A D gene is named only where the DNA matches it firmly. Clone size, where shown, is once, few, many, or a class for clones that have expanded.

CASSLPGRAFFSSQQYF | TGTGCCAGCAGCTTACCGGGTAGGGCTTTTTTCAGCAGTCAGCAGTACTTC | . | TRBV7-2 | . | TRBJ2-7
CASSTGSGGNTGELFF | TGTGCCAGCAGTACTGGTAGCGGGGGGAACACCGGGGAGCTGTTTTTT | TRBD2 | TRBV11-2 | . | TRBJ2-2
CASGLVGTSYGYTF | TGTGCTAGTGGTTTGGTCGGCACTAGCTATGGCTACACCTTC | . | TRBV12-5 | few | TRBJ1-2
CASSNKVGTEAFF | TGTGCCAGCAGCAACAAGGTAGGAACTGAAGCTTTCTTT | . | TRBV6-1 | few | TRBJ1-1
CASSINREHSPSGYTF | TGTGCCAGTAGTATAAATCGGGAGCATTCTCCATCTGGCTACACCTTC | . | TRBV19 | . | TRBJ1-2
CASSLVGRGYGTEAFF | TGCGCCAGCAGCTTGGTTGGCAGGGGGTACGGCACTGAAGCTTTCTTT | TRBD1 | TRBV5-1 | few | TRBJ1-1
CASSQETISKSKAFF | TGTGCCAGCAGCCAAGAGACTATATCCAAATCTAAAGCTTTCTTT | . | TRBV4-2 | . | TRBJ1-1
CATSSYTGGGNQPQHF | TGTGCCACCAGCAGCTATACAGGGGGCGGCAATCAGCCCCAGCATTTT | TRBD1 | TRBV15 | few | TRBJ1-5
CASSSQGNQPQHF | TGTGCCAGCAGTTCACAGGGGAATCAGCCCCAGCATTTT | TRBD1 | TRBV7-2 | . | TRBJ1-5
CASSARRRQGTNTGELFF | TGTGCCAGCAGCGCCCGCCGACGACAGGGGACGAACACCGGGGAGCTGTTTTTT | TRBD1 | TRBV11-1 | . | TRBJ2-2
CASSIGRDRDIQYF | TGTGCCAGTAGTATAGGGCGGGACAGGGATATTCAGTACTTC | TRBD1 | TRBV19 | few | TRBJ2-4
CASTPASGGGPKNIQYF | TGTGCCAGCACCCCCGCCTCTGGGGGGGGTCCCAAAAACATTCAGTACTTC | TRBD2 | TRBV7-2 | . | TRBJ2-4
CASSQASGAKNIQYF | TGTGCCAGCAGCCAAGCCAGCGGAGCCAAAAACATTCAGTACTTC | . | TRBV14 | many | TRBJ2-4
CASSVAITGRRDTQYF | TGTGCCAGCAGCGTAGCAATAACAGGGCGAAGGGATACGCAGTATTTT | . | TRBV9 | few | TRBJ2-3
CASSSLGGGHADTQYF | TGTGCCAGCAGCTCCTTGGGTGGGGGGCACGCAGATACGCAGTATTTT | . | TRBV7-2 | . | TRBJ2-3
CASSLELEQYF | TGCGCCAGCAGCTTGGAACTCGAGCAGTACTTC | . | TRBV5-1 | few | TRBJ2-7
CASSPPGRYNEQFF | TGCGCCAGCAGCCCGCCCGGGAGGTACAATGAGCAGTTCTTC | TRBD2 | TRBV4-3 | . | TRBJ2-1
CARNRGTVLIYGYTF | TGTGCCAGGAATAGGGGGACAGTCTTGATCTATGGCTACACCTTC | TRBD1 | TRBV2 | few | TRBJ1-2
CASSLSYEQYF | TGTGCCAGCAGCTTGAGTTACGAGCAGTACTTC | . | TRBV7-9 | . | TRBJ2-7
CASSARSGTTGELFF | TGTGCCAGCAGCGCCCGTTCAGGGACCACCGGGGAGCTGTTTTTT | . | TRBV9 | few | TRBJ2-2
CASSPDSNTGELFF | TGTGCCAGCTCACCCGACTCGAACACCGGGGAGCTGTTTTTT | . | TRBV18 | . | TRBJ2-2
CSVGWGQPGTDTQYF | TGCAGCGTTGGGTGGGGTCAGCCCGGCACAGATACGCAGTATTTT | . | TRBV29-1 | . | TRBJ2-3
CASSKTSGSIETQYF | TGTGCCAGCAGCAAAACTAGCGGGAGTATCGAGACCCAGTACTTC | TRBD2 | TRBV9 | . | TRBJ2-5
CASTTGGGRKDTQYF | TGTGCCAGCACCACCGGGGGAGGGCGTAAAGATACGCAGTATTTT | TRBD2 | TRBV7-2 | few | TRBJ2-3
CASSFVLRDRSHEQYF | TGTGCCAGCAGTTTTGTACTCCGGGACCGGAGCCACGAGCAGTACTTC | . | TRBV28 | . | TRBJ2-7
CASSLMDTQYF | TGTGCCAGCAGCTTAATGGATACGCAGTATTTT | . | TRBV7-9 | many | TRBJ2-3
CASSPKENTEAFF | TGTGCCAGCTCGCCGAAAGAGAACACTGAAGCTTTCTTT | . | TRBV18 | few | TRBJ1-1
CASSPVPSDTQYF | TGTGCCAGCTCACCGGTGCCTTCGGATACGCAGTATTTT | . | TRBV18 | . | TRBJ2-3
CASSYSALVVTDTQYF | TGTGCCAGCAGTTACTCGGCCTTGGTCGTGACAGATACGCAGTATTTT | . | TRBV6-5 | . | TRBJ2-3
CASSEYEIGTSGVTQYF | TGTGCCAGCAGTGAATATGAAATTGGGACTAGCGGGGTGACCCAGTACTTC | TRBD2 | TRBV25-1 | . | TRBJ2-5
CASSLAQGAGGELFF | TGTGCCAGCAGCTTAGCACAGGGGGCGGGCGGGGAGCTGTTTTTT | TRBD1 | TRBV11-3 | few | TRBJ2-2
CSVDWDRGTDTQYF | TGCAGCGTGGATTGGGACAGGGGGACAGATACGCAGTATTTT | TRBD1 | TRBV29-1 | few | TRBJ2-3
CASSSVGTVYEQYF | TGTGCCAGCTCCTCCGTTGGTACCGTGTACGAGCAGTACTTC | . | TRBV9 | few | TRBJ2-7
CASSPGTLYGYTF | TGTGCCAGCAGCCCCGGGACACTTTATGGCTACACCTTC | . | TRBV6-1 | few | TRBJ1-2
CASSFRGQAFYGYTF | TGTGCCAGCAGCTTTCGGGGACAGGCCTTCTATGGCTACACCTTC | TRBD1 | TRBV7-8 | few | TRBJ1-2
CASSAQGLTYNEQFF | TGTGCCAGCTCAGCGCAGGGGTTAACTTACAATGAGCAGTTCTTC | . | TRBV7-8 | . | TRBJ2-1
CASSLEDSYEQYF | TGCGCCAGCAGCTTGGAGGACAGCTACGAGCAGTACTTC | . | TRBV5-1 | . | TRBJ2-7
CASSLPRANTEAFF | TGTGCCAGCAGCTTGCCGAGGGCGAACACTGAAGCTTTCTTT | . | TRBV7-9 | . | TRBJ1-1
CASSLVGNNEQFF | TGTGCCAGCAGCTTGGTAGGGAACAATGAGCAGTTCTTC | . | TRBV5-4 | . | TRBJ2-1
CASSLALRVGGNTEAFF | TGTGCCAGCAGCTTAGCGCTAAGGGTTGGGGGCAACACTGAAGCTTTCTTT | . | TRBV7-9 | . | TRBJ1-1
CASSYSGYGSYEQYF | TGTGCCAGCAGTTACTCGGGGTACGGGTCCTACGAGCAGTACTTC | . | TRBV6-5 | few | TRBJ2-7
CASSLLRWASGRATDTQYF | TGTGCCAGCAGCTTACTACGATGGGCTAGCGGGAGGGCCACAGATACGCAGTATTTT | TRBD2 | TRBV7-2 | . | TRBJ2-3
CASSPRPSYEQYF | TGTGCCAGCAGCCCCCGGCCCTCCTACGAGCAGTACTTC | . | TRBV5-8 | few | TRBJ2-7
CASSIHSANTGELFF | TGTGCCAGTAGTATACACAGTGCGAACACCGGGGAGCTGTTTTTT | . | TRBV19 | . | TRBJ2-2